This T cell receptor beta chain comes out of a study of T cell changes during pregnancy in multiple sclerosis. This clone occurred once. Libraries were prepared by immunoSEQ multiplex PCR; TCRdb keeps only in-frame clonotypes and omits some of them. The sample consists of approximately 94,000 clones, around 93% of them appearing once. Germline CDR1 SGHDN, CDR2 FVKESK. This CDR3 spans 15 amino acids. The V end lost 4 bases, the J end lost 10 bases, and 19 bases lay between the germline ends. Sequencing was performed on peripheral blood, taken after pregnancy. The receptor comes from a female donor with multiple sclerosis, enrolled in a pregnancy study. The chain is built from TRBV14 and TRBJ1-4; TRBD1 might be the D (6 bases). In nucleotides, the CDR3 is TGTGCCAGCAGCCCTCTCGGGACATGGGGTGGAAAACTGTTTTTT. Its protein product is CASSPLGTWGGKLFF.